Below are 22 T cell receptor beta chains sequenced from a single sample in a study of PD-L1 blockade in urothelial cancer. Profiling relied on immunoSEQ multiplex PCR, and the TCRdb table lists in-frame clones only, not all of them. The sample lists roughly 40,000 clones; more than 75% were seen once. The sequenced sample was PBMCs, obtained around atezolizumab (anti-PD-L1) treatment. These receptors all come from a man in his 70s with urothelial cancer.

The DNA for the CDR3 is TGTGCCAGCAGCCCCCGGGACTCAGGCACAGATACGCAGTATTTT. Amino acid sequence: CASSPRDSGTDTQYF. The chain links TRBV9 to TRBJ2-3, with TRBD2 as a possible D gene (6 bases). This CDR3 comprises 15 residues. From germline, CDR1 is SGDLS and CDR2 YYNGEE. Deletions cut 4 bases from V and 1 base from J, with 13 bases between. Using reference TRBV9 and TRBJ2-3 for the parts outside the CDR3, the full variable domain is DSGVTQTPKHLITATGQRVTLRCSPRSGDLSVYWYQQSLDQGLQFLIQYYNGEERAKGNILERFSAQQFPDLHSELNLSSLELGDSALYFCASSPRDSGTDTQYFGPGTRLTVL.

The table lists this clone with a count of one. The genes are TRBV6-5 and TRBJ1-1; no reliable D call. Germline loops: CDR1 MNHEY, CDR2 SVGAGI. Trimming pared 8 bases from V and 0 bases from J, leaving 10 bases between. This CDR3 has 13 residues. CDR3 sequence reads: CASGVQMNTEAFF. The CDR3 DNA follows: TGTGCCAGCGGAGTCCAGATGAACACTGAAGCTTTCTTT.

The chain employs TRBV5-6 and TRBJ2-7; a possible D gene is TRBD2 (5 bases). The CDR3 runs 13 residues. V lost 4 bases and J lost 0, with 8 bases in between. In germline, CDR1 is SGHDT, CDR2 YYEEEE. The chain's CDR3 is CASSNDYSYEQYF. DNA of the CDR3: TGTGCCAGCAGCAACGACTACTCCTACGAGCAGTACTTC.

This clone was found once. The chain employs TRBV7-2 and TRBJ1-4; TRBD1 might be the D (6 bases). V was shortened by 9 bases and J by 6 bases, with 20 bases between the two germline ends. The CDR3 length is 15 residues. Germline CDR1 SGHTA, CDR2 FQGNSA. The CDR3: CASSLGRGEYEKLFF. CDR3 in DNA: TGTGCCAGTTCGCTCGGCAGGGGCGAATATGAAAAACTGTTTTTT.

The chain couples TRBV5-4 to TRBJ1-2; maybe TRBD1 (6 bases). CDR1 and CDR2 (germline): SGHNT, YYREEE (reference sequence). The V gene lost 0 bases and the J gene lost 3 bases, with 9 bases spanning the gap. The CDR3 extends over 14 amino acids. CDR3 sequence reads: CASSLAGDHYGYTF. CDR3 in DNA: TGTGCCAGCAGCTTGGCAGGGGACCACTATGGCTACACCTTC.

The chain carries TRBV12-5 and TRBJ2-2, with 11 bases that match TRBD2. The CDR3 has 15 amino acids. From germline, CDR1 is LGHNT and CDR2 FRNRAP. V was pared by 6 bases and J by 5 bases, with 5 bases of the junction left unmatched. As DNA, the CDR3 is TGTGCTAGTGGCCCGGGACTAGCGGATACCGGGGAGCTGTTTTTT. Residues: CASGPGLADTGELFF. Full variable domain (remainder filled in from reference TRBV12-5 and TRBJ2-2): DARVTQTPRHKVTEMGQEVTMRCQPILGHNTVFWYRQTMMQGLELLAYFRNRAPLDDSGMPKDRFSAEMPDATLATLKIQPSEPRDSAVYFCASGPGLADTGELFFGEGSRLTVL.

The chain joins TRBV11-3 to TRBJ2-5; no reliable D call. V dropped 2 bases and J dropped 4 bases, with 8 bases sitting between them. This CDR3 is 13 amino acids long. Germline lookup yields CDR1 SGHNT and CDR2 YENEEA. Here the CDR3 reads CASSLNRRETQYF. CDR3 bases: TGTGCCAGCAGCTTAAACAGAAGAGAGACCCAGTACTTC.

This clone has just a few counts. The chain employs TRBV7-2 and TRBJ1-5; TRBD1 aligns across 7 bases. The CDR3 is 16 residues long. V was pared by 1 base and J by 3 bases, with 6 bases of the junction left unmatched. Germline values: CDR1 SGHTA, CDR2 FQGNSA. The CDR3 DNA reads TGTGCCAGCAGCTTAGTGGGGGGACAGAACAATCAGCCCCAGCATTTT. Translation gives CASSLVGGQNNQPQHF.

The chain is built from TRBV5-4 and TRBJ2-5; 8 bases match TRBD2. With 4 bases clipped from V and 5 bases from J, the junction kept 7 bases outside the gene matches. CDR1 SGHNT and CDR2 YYREEE come from the germline V gene (reference sequence). The CDR3 sequence is 14 residues long. CDR3 in DNA: TGTGCCAGCAGCCGGGGGGGAGTCACTGAGACCCAGTACTTC. This translates into CASSRGGVTETQYF. The full variable domain, with the rest looked up from reference TRBV5-4 and TRBJ2-5, is ETGVTQSPTHLIKTRGQQVTLRCSSQSGHNTVSWYQQALGQGPQFIFQYYREEENGRGNFPPRFSGLQFPNYSSELNVNALELDDSALYLCASSRGGVTETQYFGPGTRLLVL.

The rearrangement joins TRBV5-8 to TRBJ2-2, with no clear D. Trimming cost V 0 bases and J 3 bases, with 12 bases left between them. CDR3 size: 16 residues. CDR1 is SGHTS and CDR2 is YDEGEE in the germline V gene. CDR3 nucleotides: TGTGCCAGCAGCTTGGGGTCTCGGGTCGACACCGGGGAGCTGTTTTTT. Amino acid sequence: CASSLGSRVDTGELFF.

The chain employs TRBV10-3 and TRBJ2-7; 7 bases are shared with TRBD2. The germline V gene encodes CDR1 ENHRY and CDR2 SYGVKD. Trimming removed 8 bases from V and 0 bases from J; junction bases left unmatched: 4. The CDR3 consists of 13 residues. The CDR3 here is CAIREASSYEQYF. CDR3 sequence (DNA): TGTGCCATCCGGGAGGCGAGCTCCTACGAGCAGTACTTC.

The rearrangement joins TRBV6-5 to TRBJ2-7; no definite D call. The germline V gene encodes CDR1 MNHEY and CDR2 SVGAGI. The CDR3 covers 11 residues. V lost 7 bases and J lost 2, with 6 bases in between. Here the CDR3 reads CASTEAYEQYF. In DNA, the CDR3 is TGTGCCAGCACAGAGGCCTACGAGCAGTACTTC.

This clone has only a few counts. The chain is built from TRBV4-2 and TRBJ1-3; 11 bases are shared with TRBD1. The CDR3 runs 16 residues. The junction had 0 bases not matched to a gene; V was cut back by 0 bases and J by 2 bases. Germline assignment: CDR1 LGHNA and CDR2 YNFKEQ. CDR3 sequence (DNA): TGTGCCAGCAGCCAAGAGGGACAGGGGGCTGGAAACACCATATATTTT. This encodes CASSQEGQGAGNTIYF.

This rearrangement joins TRBV5-4 to TRBJ2-1; 10 nucleotides line up with TRBD2. V shed 6 bases and J 3 bases; nucleotides not matched to a gene: 21. The length of the CDR3 is 20 residues. CDR1 is SGHNT, CDR2 YYREEE, per germline (reference sequence). The CDR3 nucleotides read TGTGCCAGCACCGTTGGGGTAGGGCTAGCGGGAGCGGGGATCTACAATGAGCAGTTCTTC. Translating it yields CASTVGVGLAGAGIYNEQFF.

V usage is TRBV6-6 and J usage is TRBJ1-5, with 8 bases that match TRBD1. This CDR3 has 15 residues. Germline V lookup: CDR1 MNHNY, CDR2 SVGAGI (reference sequence). The J segment lost 3 bases and the V segment lost 5 bases, leaving 6 bases of the junction unmatched. In nucleotides, the CDR3 is TGTGCCAGCAGTAAGACAGGGGCAGCCAATCAGCCCCAGCATTTT. It specifies CASSKTGAANQPQHF.

This chain joins TRBV7-2 and TRBJ2-5; no definite D call. Per the germline V gene, CDR1 is SGHTA and CDR2 is FQGNSA. This CDR3 contains 12 residues. Trimming left V 0 bases short and J 5 bases short, with 4 bases between. The CDR3 sequence is CASSLARETQYF. In DNA, the CDR3 is TGTGCCAGCAGCTTAGCGCGGGAGACCCAGTACTTC.

The V gene is TRBV2, the J gene TRBJ1-2; 7 nucleotides align to TRBD1. With 4 bases clipped from V and 6 bases from J, the junction kept 5 bases outside the gene matches. Germline V gene data show CDR1 as SNHLY and CDR2 as FYNNEI. The CDR3 runs 13 residues. CDR3 sequence: CASSGQGVHGYTF. The CDR3 DNA sequence: TGTGCCAGCAGTGGGCAGGGGGTGCATGGCTACACCTTC.

This chain links TRBV7-9 with TRBJ1-2, with 7 bases aligning to TRBD1. V lost 5 bases, J lost 8 bases, and 14 bases stayed unmatched. This CDR3 comprises 15 residues. The germline CDR1 and CDR2 sequences are SEHNR and FQNEAQ (reference sequence). The CDR3 reads CASSHSGTDGMGYTF. The CDR3 coding sequence is TGTGCCAGCAGCCATTCAGGGACAGATGGTATGGGCTACACCTTC. The full variable domain, completed using reference TRBV7-9 and TRBJ1-2, is DTGVSQNPRHKITKRGQNVTFRCDPISEHNRLYWYRQTLGQGPEFLTYFQNEAQLEKSRLLSDRFSAERPKGSFSTLEIQRTEQGDSAMYLCASSHSGTDGMGYTFGSGTRLTVV.

The chain carries TRBV15 and TRBJ2-4; 8 positions agree with TRBD1. J was trimmed by 7 bases and V by 0 bases; bases with no gene match: 8. The CDR3 loop spans 16 amino acids. CDR1 LNHNV and CDR2 YYDKDF come from the germline V gene (reference sequence). The CDR3 bases are TGTGCCACCAGCAGAGAGCGTAGGGCAGGGGGCAACATTCAGTACTTC. Its translation is CATSRERRAGGNIQYF.

By share, this clone counts as medium-sized (0.01 to 0.1%). The CDR3, as DNA: TGTGCCACCAGCACCTCGGGGGGCAGGTTTAATGAAAAACTGTTTTTT. This sequence encodes CATSTSGGRFNEKLFF. The rearrangement joins TRBV15 to TRBJ1-4; weak D call: TRBD1 (6 bases). V dropped 4 bases and J dropped 4 bases, with 16 bases sitting between them. The CDR3 is 16 amino acids. Germline CDR1 LNHNV, CDR2 YYDKDF (reference sequence). Combining the CDR3 with reference TRBV15 and TRBJ1-4 gives the whole variable domain DAMVIQNPRYQVTQFGKPVTLSCSQTLNHNVMYWYQQKSSQAPKLLFHYYDKDFNNEADTPDNFQSRRPNTSFCFLDIRSPGLGDTAMYLCATSTSGGRFNEKLFFGSGTQLSVL.

The V gene is TRBV14, the J gene TRBJ2-2, with 11 bases fitting TRBD2. The CDR3 extends over 19 amino acids. Germline loops: CDR1 SGHDN, CDR2 FVKESK. V shed 1 base and J 5 bases; nucleotides not matched to a gene: 12. The DNA for the CDR3 is TGTGCCAGCAGCCAAGTAGCTGGTGGACTAGCGGGCCTGACCGGGGAGCTGTTTTTT. Its translation: CASSQVAGGLAGLTGELFF.

This chain uses TRBV11-3 with TRBJ1-4; tentative D call: TRBD1 (5 bases). Trimming cost V 4 bases and J 10 bases, with 10 bases left between them. The CDR3 is 12 residues long. Germline CDR1 is SGHNT and CDR2 is YENEEA. CDR3 in DNA: TGTGCCAGCAGCTCTCGAAGGGGAAAACTGTTTTTT. Its translation is CASSSRRGKLFF.